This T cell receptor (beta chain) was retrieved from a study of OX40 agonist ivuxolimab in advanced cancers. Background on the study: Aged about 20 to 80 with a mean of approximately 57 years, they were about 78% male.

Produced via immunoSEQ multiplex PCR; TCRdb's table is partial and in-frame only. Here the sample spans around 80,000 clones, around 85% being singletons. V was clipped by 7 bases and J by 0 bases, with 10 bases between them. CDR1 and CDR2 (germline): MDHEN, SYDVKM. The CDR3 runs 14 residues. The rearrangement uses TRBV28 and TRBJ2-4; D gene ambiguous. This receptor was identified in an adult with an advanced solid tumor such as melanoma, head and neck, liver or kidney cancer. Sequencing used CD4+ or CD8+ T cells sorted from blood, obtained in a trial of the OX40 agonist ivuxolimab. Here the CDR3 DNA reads TGTGCCAGCAATCCAGCTCTAGCCAAAAACATTCAGTACTTC. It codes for CASNPALAKNIQYF.